One sample yielded the 9 T cell receptor beta chains listed below, sequenced in a study of CD8 T cells in ankylosing spondylitis. TCRdb called the 5' RACE reads again in MiXCR, with one record for every CDR3 protein. The table includes 100,000 to 150,000 distinct CDR3 sequences, approximately 10% detected once. Sample: blood, either unsorted or a sorted T cell fraction (not recorded which). The origin of the receptors is a female donor with ankylosing spondylitis or in good health (not recorded which).

This clonotype showed up many times. The rearrangement joins TRBV10-3 to TRBJ2-2; D unclear. The CDR3 spans 14 residues. Germline V gene data show CDR1 as ENHRY and CDR2 as SYGVKD. Trimming shortened V by 6 bases and J by 2 bases, and 10 bases separated the two germline ends. The CDR3 loop is CAIRIGPNTGELFF. The DNA of the CDR3 is TGTGCCATCAGGATAGGCCCAAACACCGGGGAGCTGTTTTTT.

This clonotype was found many times. The chain is built from TRBV12-3 or TRBV12-4 and TRBJ2-4; D is unresolved. Trimming stripped 2 bases from V and 6 bases from J, with 2 bases between. The CDR3 loop spans 11 amino acids. This CDR3 reads CASSLSNIQYF. Here the CDR3 DNA reads TGTGCCAGCAGTTTATCAAACATTCAGTACTTC.

The table lists this clonotype with many counts. The chain recombines TRBV5-1 with TRBJ1-1; D gene unclear. Per the germline V gene, CDR1 is SGHRS and CDR2 is YFSETQ. The CDR3 loop spans 14 amino acids. Trimming took off 5 bases at V and 0 bases at J, with 11 bases between the two ends. The CDR3 loop reads CASSNSKMNTEAFF. The CDR3, as DNA: TGCGCCAGCAGTAACAGCAAGATGAACACTGAAGCTTTCTTT.

The genes are TRBV5-6 and TRBJ1-1; D gene unclear. CDR1 is SGHDT, CDR2 YYEEEE, per germline. V lost 1 base and J lost 4, with 17 bases in between. The CDR3 has 16 amino acids. CDR3 nucleotide sequence: TGTGCCAGCAGCTTGTCGTCACGGAGGACTTGCACTGAAGCTTTCTTT. Translating it yields CASSLSSRRTCTEAFF.

The chain carries TRBV11-3 and TRBJ2-3; D is ambiguous. Trimming cost V 4 bases and J 1 base, with 3 bases left between them. The germline V gene has CDR1 SGHNT and CDR2 YENEEA. The CDR3 is made up of 12 amino acids. CDR3 bases: TGTGCCAGCAGCTATCGCACAGATACGCAGTATTTT. Amino acid sequence: CASSYRTDTQYF.

In this sample, this clonotype turned up a few times. The chain links TRBV4-1 to TRBJ2-3, with 11 bases identical to TRBD2. The CDR3 extends over 18 amino acids. CDR1 and CDR2 (germline): MGHRA, YSYEKL. V trimming: 1 base; J trimming: 1 base; junction bases outside the gene matches: 7. The CDR3 bases are TGCGCCAGCAGCCAAGGACTAGCGGGGACGGGAGGCACAGATACGCAGTATTTT. It is translated as CASSQGLAGTGGTDTQYF.

J is TRBJ2-7 and V is TRBV5-1, with D possibly being TRBD2 (6 bases). The germline V gene encodes CDR1 SGHRS and CDR2 YFSETQ. The V end lost 1 base, the J end lost 5 bases, and 10 bases lay between the germline ends. This CDR3 region has 13 residues. The CDR3 region has the DNA TGCGCCAGCAGCTTGCGGAGGGCTGACGAGCAGTACTTC. Its translation is CASSLRRADEQYF.

This clonotype was counted ten times or more. This rearrangement joins TRBV12-3 or TRBV12-4 to TRBJ2-6; TRBD1 agrees at 11 bases. This CDR3 is built from 19 residues. V lost 2 bases to trimming and J lost 1 base; unmatched junction nucleotides: 7. The CDR3 region has the DNA TGTGCCAGCAGTTTAACCGCGGACAGGGGGCTTTCTGGGGCCAACGTCCTGACTTTC. As protein: CASSLTADRGLSGANVLTF.

This clonotype was observed at least ten times. This chain connects TRBV7-2 to TRBJ1-3; maybe TRBD1 (5 bases). V was pared by 1 base and J by 4 bases, with 14 bases between. The CDR3 extends over 16 amino acids. Per germline, CDR1 SGHTA and CDR2 FQGNSA. This CDR3 is CASSLVPAGAGNTIYF. CDR3 in DNA: TGTGCCAGCAGCTTAGTTCCGGCTGGGGCGGGAAACACCATATATTTT.